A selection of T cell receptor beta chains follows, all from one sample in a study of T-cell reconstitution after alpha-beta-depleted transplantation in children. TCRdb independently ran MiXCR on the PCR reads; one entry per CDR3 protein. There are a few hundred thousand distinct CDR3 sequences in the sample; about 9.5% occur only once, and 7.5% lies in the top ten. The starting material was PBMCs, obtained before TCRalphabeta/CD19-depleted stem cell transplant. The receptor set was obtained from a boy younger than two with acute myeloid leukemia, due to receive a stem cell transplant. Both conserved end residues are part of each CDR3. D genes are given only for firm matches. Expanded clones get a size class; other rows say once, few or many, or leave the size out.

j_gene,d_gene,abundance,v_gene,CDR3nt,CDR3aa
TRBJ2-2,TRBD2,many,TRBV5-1,TGCGCCAGCAGCCCAGCGGGAGGGCCGGCCGGGGAGCTGTTTTTT,CASSPAGGPAGELFF
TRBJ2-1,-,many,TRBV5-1,TGCGCCAGCAGCTTTGGGATGAAGTACAATGAGCAGTTCTTC,CASSFGMKYNEQFF
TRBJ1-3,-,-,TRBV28,TGTGCCAGCAGACAACTCGAGGGATACACCATATATTTT,CASRQLEGYTIYF
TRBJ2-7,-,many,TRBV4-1,TGCGCCAGCAGCCAAGTTTGGGGTGGCGGCTACGAGCAGTACTTC,CASSQVWGGGYEQYF
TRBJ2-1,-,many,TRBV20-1,TGCAGTTCCAGGGGGGTAAGCTCCTACAATGAGCAGTTCTTC,CSSRGVSSYNEQFF
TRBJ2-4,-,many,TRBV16,TGTGCCAGCAGCCCCTCTGACAGCAGGGGTGGTATTCAGTACTTC,CASSPSDSRGGIQYF
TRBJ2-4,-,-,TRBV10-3,TGTGCCATCAGTGAGCGGAACCGGGAAAACATTCAGTACTTC,CAISERNRENIQYF
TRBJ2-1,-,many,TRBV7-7,TGTGCCAGCAGCCCCTGGACGGGAAGCTCCTACAATGAGCAGTTCTTC,CASSPWTGSSYNEQFF
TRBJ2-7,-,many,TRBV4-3,TGCGCCAGCAGCCCCCGTCCCCTAGGCAACGAGCAGTACTTC,CASSPRPLGNEQYF
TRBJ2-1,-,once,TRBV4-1,TGCGCCAGCAGCCAAGGCCACTACAATGAGCAGTTCTTC,CASSQGHYNEQFF
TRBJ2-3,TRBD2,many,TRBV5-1,TGCGCCAGCAGCTTGGAAGGGAGGGCAGATACGCAGTATTTT,CASSLEGRADTQYF
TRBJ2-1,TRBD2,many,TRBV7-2,TGTGCCAGCAGCCTAGCGGTCTCCTACAATGAGCAGTTCTTC,CASSLAVSYNEQFF
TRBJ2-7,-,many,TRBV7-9,TGTGCCAGCAGCGGACAGTGGGGGTCCTACGAGCAGTACTTC,CASSGQWGSYEQYF
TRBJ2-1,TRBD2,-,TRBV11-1,TGTGCCAGCAGCTTCCCCCTAGCGGGGGGGAGCTCCTACAATGAGCAGTTCTTC,CASSFPLAGGSSYNEQFF
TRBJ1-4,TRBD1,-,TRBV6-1,TGTGCCAGCAGTCGAAATGAGGGGACAGAAAATGAAAAACTGTTTTTT,CASSRNEGTENEKLFF
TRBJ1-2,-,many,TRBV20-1,TGCAGTGCTAGAGATCCGGGACTTCCTAACTATGGCTACACCTTC,CSARDPGLPNYGYTF
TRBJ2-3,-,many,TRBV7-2,TGTGCCAGCAGCCAAATGAGGGCAGATACGCAGTATTTT,CASSQMRADTQYF
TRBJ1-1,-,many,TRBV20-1,TGCAGTGCTAGAGATCTCCCGGCCCACACTGAAGCTTTCTTT,CSARDLPAHTEAFF
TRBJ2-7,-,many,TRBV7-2,TGTGCCAGCAGCTTTTCTATGGGGTACGAGCAGTACTTC,CASSFSMGYEQYF
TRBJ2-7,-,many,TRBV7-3,TGTGCCAGCAGCTTACACGGACGGGCTAACGAGCAGTACTTC,CASSLHGRANEQYF
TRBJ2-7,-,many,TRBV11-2,TGTGCCAGCAGCTTAACTCCAGGCCTCCGGTACGAGCAGTACTTC,CASSLTPGLRYEQYF
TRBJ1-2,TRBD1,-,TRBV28,TGTGCCAGCAGTTTCGGGACAGTCGGCTACACCTTC,CASSFGTVGYTF
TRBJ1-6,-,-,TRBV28,TGTGCCAGCAGTTTGGCAGGGTCGAGCTCCTATAATTCACCCCTCCACTTT,CASSLAGSSSYNSPLHF
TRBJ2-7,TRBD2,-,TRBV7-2,TGTGCCAGCAGCTTAGAGGCGGGGGGGCGATACGAGCAGTACTTC,CASSLEAGGRYEQYF
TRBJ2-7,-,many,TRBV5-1,TGCGCCAGCAGCTTGGGCCTAGCGAACGAGCAGTACTTC,CASSLGLANEQYF
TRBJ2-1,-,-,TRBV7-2,TGTGCCAGCTCCGCTTTCGGGGCCCCCTACAATGAGCAGTTCTTC,CASSAFGAPYNEQFF
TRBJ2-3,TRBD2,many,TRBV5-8,TGTGCCAGCAGCTTAGCTACTAGCGGGGGGGCCTATACGCAGTATTTT,CASSLATSGGAYTQYF
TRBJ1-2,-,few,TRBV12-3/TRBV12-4,TGTGCCACCCATGGTGCAATAACCGGCTACACCTTC,CATHGAITGYTF
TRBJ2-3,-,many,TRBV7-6,TGTGCCAGCAGCCCCGACCGGGGAGATACGCAGTATTTT,CASSPDRGDTQYF
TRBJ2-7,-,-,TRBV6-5,TGTGCCAGCAGTTACGGGGCGGGGCACTCCTACGAGCAGTACTTC,CASSYGAGHSYEQYF
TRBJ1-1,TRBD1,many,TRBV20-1,TGCAGTGCTAGAGATCCTAAAGGGGGCCTGCTCTACACTGAAGCTTTCTTT,CSARDPKGGLLYTEAFF
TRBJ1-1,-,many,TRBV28,TGTGCCAGCCGTTTCGGGTACACTGAAGCTTTCTTT,CASRFGYTEAFF
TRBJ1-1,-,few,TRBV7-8,TGTGCCAGCAGCTTAGCGCGTTGGGGGGGGGACACTGAAGCTTTCTTT,CASSLARWGGDTEAFF
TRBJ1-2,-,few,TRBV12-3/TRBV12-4,TGTGCCAGCAGTATCTATGGCTACACCTTC,CASSIYGYTF
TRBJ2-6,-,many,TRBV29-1,TGCAGCGTGGCAGGGGCTGGGGCCAACGTCCTGACTTTC,CSVAGAGANVLTF
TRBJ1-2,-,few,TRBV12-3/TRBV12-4,TGTGCCAGCTGCCTGGGGGGTGCCTATGGCTACACCTTC,CASCLGGAYGYTF
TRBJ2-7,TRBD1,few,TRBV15,TGTGCCACCAGCAGAGATCGGGACAGGGGGGACTACGAGCAGTACTTC,CATSRDRDRGDYEQYF
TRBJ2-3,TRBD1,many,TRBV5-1,TGCGCCAGCGGGACAGGGGGCACAGATACGCAGTATTTT,CASGTGGTDTQYF
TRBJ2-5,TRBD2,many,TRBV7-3,TGTGCCAGCAGCTTAACTAGCGGGAGGGTGGAGACCCAGTACTTC,CASSLTSGRVETQYF
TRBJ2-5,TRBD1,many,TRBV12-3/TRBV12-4,TGTGCCAGCAGTTCCTCCGGGACAGGAAGGACCCAGTACTTC,CASSSSGTGRTQYF
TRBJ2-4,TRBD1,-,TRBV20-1,TGCAGTGCCCGGACCCCCGGACAGGGAAAAAACATTCAGTACTTC,CSARTPGQGKNIQYF
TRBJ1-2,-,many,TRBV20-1,TGCAGAGGGTATACTAACTATGGCTACACCTTC,CRGYTNYGYTF
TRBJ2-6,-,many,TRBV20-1,TGCAGTGCTAGCCCTGGGGCCAACGTCCTGACTTTC,CSASPGANVLTF
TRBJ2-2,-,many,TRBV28,TGTGCCAGCAGACCAACTAGCCCGAACACCGGGGAGCTGTTTTTT,CASRPTSPNTGELFF
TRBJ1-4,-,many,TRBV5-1,TGCGCCAGCAGCTCGGGTCCTCTAACCTTTACAGGGACGGGGGAACTGTTTTTT,CASSSGPLTFTGTGELFF
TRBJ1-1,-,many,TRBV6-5,TGTGCCAGCAGTCCGGGGGGTAGTGAAGCTTTCTTT,CASSPGGSEAFF
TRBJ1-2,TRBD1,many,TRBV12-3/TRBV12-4,TGTGCCAGCAGCCGGGACAGTGCTAACTATGGCTACACCTTC,CASSRDSANYGYTF
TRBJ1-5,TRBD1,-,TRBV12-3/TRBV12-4,TGTGCCAGCAGTCCCCGGACAGGGGTGGAGCCCCAGCATTTT,CASSPRTGVEPQHF
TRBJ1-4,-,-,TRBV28,TGTGCCAGCAGTTATTCGTCCGGCTGGGGTGAAAAACTGTTTTTT,CASSYSSGWGEKLFF
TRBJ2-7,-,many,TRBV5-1,TGCGCCAGCAGCGAACAGACAGACTCCTACGAGCAGTACTTC,CASSEQTDSYEQYF
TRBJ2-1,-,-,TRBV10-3,TGTGCCATCAGAGGTGAGGGGAATGAGCAGTTCTTC,CAIRGEGNEQFF
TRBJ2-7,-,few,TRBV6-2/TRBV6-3,TGTGCCAGCAGTTCGTACCTGGACGGCTCCTACGAGCAGTACTTC,CASSSYLDGSYEQYF
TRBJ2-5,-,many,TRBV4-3,TGCGCCAGCAGCCCCCACACGGGTGAGACCCAGTACTTC,CASSPHTGETQYF
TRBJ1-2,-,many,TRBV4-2,TGTGCCAGCAGCCAAGATTCGGGGGCTCGTATCTATGGCTACACCTTC,CASSQDSGARIYGYTF
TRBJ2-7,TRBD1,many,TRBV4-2,TGTGCCAGCAGCCAAGCCGACAGGGGAAAGTACGAGCAGTACTTC,CASSQADRGKYEQYF
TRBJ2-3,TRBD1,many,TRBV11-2,TGTGCCAGCAGCCGTACAGGGGTGGGCACAGATACGCAGTATTTT,CASSRTGVGTDTQYF
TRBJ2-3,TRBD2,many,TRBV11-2,TGTGCCAGCAGCCCACTAGCGGGAAGCACAGATACGCAGTATTTT,CASSPLAGSTDTQYF
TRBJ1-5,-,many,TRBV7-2,TGTGCCAGCAGCTTAGCACGGGCACAGAGCAATCAGCCCCAGCATTTT,CASSLARAQSNQPQHF